Shown below are 15 T cell receptor beta chains from a single sample sequenced in a study of T cells in Graves' hyperthyroidism and ophthalmopathy. The source material, RNA transcripts, was used to amplify TCR beta CDR3 regions. The HTBI primer set drove a first-round RT-PCR of the TCR CDR3. Via MiXCR, TCRdb re-called the multiplex PCR reads, giving one row per CDR3 protein. Here the sample spans fewer than 400,000 distinct CDR3 sequences, approximately 17% being singletons. Sequences were obtained from blood. The source of these receptors is a man in his thirties or forties with Graves' hyperthyroidism.

In its sample, this clonotype was seen many times. The chain carries TRBV3-1 and TRBJ2-7; 7 bases are shared with TRBD2. V gave up 5 bases and J gave up 7 bases; unmatched junction bases: 8. The CDR3 runs 13 residues. From germline, CDR1 is LGHDT and CDR2 YNNKEL (reference sequence). The CDR3 loop is CASSSRGLGEQYF. CDR3 coding DNA: TGTGCCAGCAGCTCACGAGGACTAGGAGAGCAGTACTTC.

This clonotype has ten or more counts. The chain links TRBV28 to TRBJ2-1; 10 bases align to TRBD2. This CDR3 region has 17 residues. CDR1 and CDR2 (germline): MDHEN, SYDVKM. The ends lost 5 bases at V and 1 base at J; junction bases unmatched: 8. The CDR3 nucleotides read TGTGCCAGCAGTCCTACTCTAGCGGGAGCGTCCTACAATGAGCAGTTCTTC. This gives the protein CASSPTLAGASYNEQFF.

The V and J genes are TRBV19 and TRBJ1-3, with D uncertain. The CDR3 has 14 residues. Trimming left V 4 bases short and J 8 bases short, with 15 bases between. Germline V gene data show CDR1 as LNHDA and CDR2 as SQIVND (reference sequence). This chain's CDR3 is CASSRADSPHTIYF. The CDR3 DNA follows: TGTGCCAGTAGTAGGGCCGATTCTCCGCACACCATATATTTT.

This clonotype appeared many times. CDR3 coding DNA: TGTGCCAGCAGCCGCGGGACTAGCACAGGGGATGAGCAGTTCTTC. It codes for CASSRGTSTGDEQFF. The rearrangement links TRBV7-2 to TRBJ2-1; 9 nucleotides line up with TRBD2. Germline-derived CDR1 and CDR2 are SGHTA and FQGNSA. With 5 bases clipped from V and 8 bases from J, the junction kept 10 bases outside the gene matches. This CDR3 comprises 15 residues.

This clonotype was seen a handful of times. V gene TRBV3-1 combines with J gene TRBJ2-2; D might be TRBD2 (5 bases). The CDR3 has 14 residues. The germline gives CDR1 LGHDT, CDR2 YNNKEL (reference sequence). V shed 4 bases and J shed 6 bases, with 12 bases lying between them. The CDR3 spells CASSPGSEPGELFF. DNA of the CDR3: TGTGCCAGCAGCCCGGGATCCGAACCCGGGGAGCTGTTTTTT.

This clonotype showed up many times. The chain employs TRBV12-3 or TRBV12-4 and TRBJ2-1; D not resolved. CDR3 size: 14 residues. Trimming shortened V by 3 bases and J by 7 bases, and 13 bases separated the two germline ends. In DNA form, the CDR3 reads TGTGCCAGCAGTTTTTGGGAACAATCGAATGAGCAGTTCTTC. Its protein product is CASSFWEQSNEQFF.

This clonotype was seen only a few times. J is TRBJ2-1 and V is TRBV7-2; D gene unclear. Trimming pared 4 bases from V and 6 bases from J, leaving 13 bases between. Germline V gene lookup returns CDR1 SGHTA and CDR2 FQGNSA. The CDR3 has 14 residues. The CDR3 loop is CASSSPVESNEQFF. CDR3 sequence (DNA): TGTGCCAGCAGCTCCCCTGTAGAGAGCAATGAGCAGTTCTTC.

This clonotype was detected many times. The chain carries TRBV7-2 and TRBJ2-2, with D perhaps TRBD1 (5 bases). This CDR3 contains 15 residues. The V gene lost 4 bases and the J gene lost 4 bases, with 13 bases spanning the gap. Germline assignment: CDR1 SGHTA and CDR2 FQGNSA. CDR3 protein: CASSSQGLGTGELFF. The CDR3 DNA follows: TGTGCCAGCAGCTCGCAGGGTCTAGGCACCGGGGAGCTGTTTTTT.

This clonotype showed up many times. The rearrangement links TRBV7-8 to TRBJ2-1, with 7 bases aligning to TRBD2. This CDR3 spans 16 amino acids. The trim removed 3 bases at V and 7 bases at J, leaving 12 bases unmatched. CDR1 is SGHVS, CDR2 FQNEAQ, per germline. As DNA, the CDR3 is TGTGCCAGCAGCTTCCGCCCCCTTCTAGCGGAAAATGAGCAGTTCTTC. Its translation: CASSFRPLLAENEQFF.

This clonotype was counted at least ten times. V is TRBV5-1 and J is TRBJ2-3; no clear D. The CDR3 is made up of 13 amino acids. The germline V and J ends were trimmed by 0 bases and 4 bases, with 6 bases remaining between them. Germline CDR1 and CDR2: SGHRS and YFSETQ. CDR3 bases: TGCGCCAGCAGCTTGGATGGATCAGATACGCAGTATTTT. As protein: CASSLDGSDTQYF.

In the case of this clonotype: This clone may be a read error of a much larger clone one base away. This sequence joins TRBV18 and TRBJ2-5, with 8 bases lining up with TRBD2. The germline V gene has CDR1 KGHSH and CDR2 LQKENI. CDR3 length: 14 residues. V was pared by 10 bases and J by 1 base, with 8 bases of the junction left unmatched. The CDR3 is CANSRTSSQETQYF. As DNA, the CDR3 is TGTGCCAACTCCCGGACTAGCAGCCAAGAGACCCAGTACTTC.

The chain combines TRBV6-2 or TRBV6-3 with TRBJ2-1, with TRBD2 identical over 7 bases. V trimming: 10 bases; J trimming: 0 bases; junction bases outside the gene matches: 3. This CDR3 has 13 residues. CDR1 and CDR2 (germline): MNHEY, SVGEGT. CDR3 protein: CATGEGSYNEQFF. CDR3 DNA: TGTGCCACCGGGGAGGGCTCCTACAATGAGCAGTTCTTC.

The chain joins TRBV13 to TRBJ2-7; D may correspond to TRBD1 or TRBD2 (5 bases each). Between the trimmed V and J ends, which lost 2 bases and 4 bases, there was a span of 9 bases. Germline CDR1 is PRHDT and CDR2 is FYEKMQ (reference sequence). The CDR3 loop spans 13 amino acids. CDR3 amino acids: CASSLLGVYEQYF. CDR3 bases: TGTGCCAGCAGCTTATTGGGGGTTTACGAGCAGTACTTC.

There are many counts of this clonotype. The chain combines TRBV18 with TRBJ2-5, with no clear D. Germline assignment: CDR1 KGHSH and CDR2 LQKENI. Between the trimmed V and J ends, which lost 2 bases and 2 bases, there was a span of 6 bases. The CDR3 spans 13 residues. DNA for the CDR3: TGTGCCAGCTCACCATCCAGACAAGAGACCCAGTACTTC. Translated: CASSPSRQETQYF.

This clonotype has ten or more counts. The DNA for the CDR3 is TGTGCCAGCAGCCCGACGCTTTCTGGGGCCAACGTCCTGACTTTC. This translates into CASSPTLSGANVLTF. The genes are TRBV3-1 and TRBJ2-6, with D unresolved. CDR1 is LGHDT and CDR2 is YNNKEL in the germline V gene (reference sequence). Trimming stripped 4 bases from V and 1 base from J, with 8 bases between. This CDR3 region has 15 residues.